These 6 T cell receptor beta chains came from one sample sequenced in a study of blood T cell repertoires in COVID-19. Only in-frame clones appear in the TCRdb table, and some are missing; sequencing was by immunoSEQ multiplex PCR. The profile covers about 54,000 clones, with roughly 81% appearing a single time and 4% to 5.5% taken by the ten largest. Input material: peripheral blood. The receptors derive from an older woman with acute or convalescent COVID-19.

This chain connects TRBV7-9 to TRBJ1-3; the D is unclear. Trimming took off 11 bases at V and 3 bases at J, with 11 bases between the two ends. The CDR3 sequence is 12 residues long. Germline V lookup: CDR1 SEHNR, CDR2 FQNEAQ (reference sequence). The CDR3: CASQASGNTIYF. CDR3 sequence (DNA): TGTGCCTCGCAGGCCAGTGGAAACACCATATATTTT.

In regard to this clone: Other DNA sequences within the sample encode an identical CDR3. This chain links TRBV18 with TRBJ1-1, with D uncertain. CDR1 is KGHSH and CDR2 is LQKENI in the germline V gene. V shed 2 bases and J shed 5 bases, with 9 bases lying between them. The CDR3 contains 13 residues. CDR3 loop: CASSPSRGTEAFF. The CDR3 DNA sequence: TGTGCCAGCTCACCAAGTCGAGGGACTGAAGCTTTCTTT.

This sequence joins TRBV7-9 and TRBJ2-1; perhaps TRBD2 as D (5 bases). With 0 bases removed from V and 5 bases from J, the gap between germline ends came to 5 bases. Germline V CDR1 and CDR2: SEHNR, FQNEAQ (reference sequence). This CDR3 has 13 residues. CDR3 nucleotides: TGTGCCAGCAGCTTAGCCGGGAACAATGAGCAGTTCTTC. Protein product: CASSLAGNNEQFF.

The chain recombines TRBV30 with TRBJ1-2; TRBD1 matches at 7 bases. CDR1 is GTSNPN and CDR2 is SVGIG in the germline V gene (reference sequence). Trimming cost V 3 bases and J 1 base; bases outside gene matches: 5. This CDR3 is 14 amino acids long. The CDR3 bases are TGTGCCTGGAGGATGTCAGGGGGTAACTATGGCTACACCTTC. Its protein product is CAWRMSGGNYGYTF.

The V call is TRBV5-1, the J call TRBJ2-2; 9 bases are shared with TRBD2. This CDR3 has 18 residues. Trimming cost V 0 bases and J 6 bases; bases outside gene matches: 12. Germline CDR1 SGHRS, CDR2 YFSETQ. In nucleotides, the CDR3 is TGCGCCAGCAGCTTGGTTCCCAGCGGGGGGTCTGCCGCCGGGGAGCTGTTTTTT. This sequence encodes CASSLVPSGGSAAGELFF.

The chain couples TRBV7-2 to TRBJ2-3, with TRBD2 matching 9 bases. With 5 bases clipped from V and 3 bases from J, the junction kept 3 bases outside the gene matches. This CDR3 contains 14 residues. The germline V gene encodes CDR1 SGHTA and CDR2 FQGNSA. The CDR3 DNA sequence: TGTGCCAGCAGCCCTAGCGGGATGACAGATACGCAGTATTTT. Its protein product is CASSPSGMTDTQYF.